One and the same sample provided the 24 T cell receptor beta chains below, sequenced in a study of shared clonotypes between healthy human individuals. Sequenced by immunoSEQ multiplex PCR; TCRdb stores in-frame clones only, minus some. The table includes hundreds of thousands of clones, 95% to 97% detected once. Sequences were obtained from memory CD8+ T cells sorted from blood. Subset of the sample: CD45RO+ cells pooled with CCR7-negative TemRA cells. Receptors were obtained from a man under 40 in good health.

The chain recombines TRBV7-3 with TRBJ2-7; 10 bases fit TRBD2. CDR3 length equals 15 residues. Germline assignment: CDR1 SGHTA and CDR2 FQGTGA. The trim removed 2 bases at V and 4 bases at J, leaving 5 bases unmatched. DNA of the CDR3: TGTGCCAGCAGCTTACTAGCGGGAGATAGTTACGAGCAGTACTTC. Amino acid sequence: CASSLLAGDSYEQYF.

The chain joins TRBV7-9 to TRBJ1-6, with D possibly matching TRBD1 (5 bases). CDR1 and CDR2 (germline): SEHNR, FQNEAQ (reference sequence). Trimming removed 4 bases from V and 7 bases from J, with 14 bases in between. The CDR3 extends over 15 amino acids. For the CDR3, the DNA is TGTGCCAGCAGCTCCCAAGATCACAGGAATTCACCCCTCCACTTT. It yields the protein CASSSQDHRNSPLHF.

The V and J genes are TRBV7-2 and TRBJ2-1; maybe TRBD2 (5 bases). The CDR3 contains 13 residues. From germline, CDR1 is SGHTA and CDR2 FQGNSA. Deletions cut 2 bases from V and 5 bases from J, with 7 bases between. The CDR3 sequence: CASSLTRNNEQFF. Here the CDR3 DNA reads TGTGCCAGCAGCTTAACTAGGAACAATGAGCAGTTCTTC.

The CDR3 bases are TGCAGTGCTAAGACAGTCTACGAGCAGTACTTC. Translating it yields CSAKTVYEQYF. The chain joins TRBV20-1 to TRBJ2-7; perhaps TRBD1 as D (5 bases). Germline CDR1 reads DFQATT; CDR2 reads SNEGSKA (reference sequence). V was pared by 4 bases and J by 3 bases, with 7 bases between. The CDR3 runs 11 residues.

The chain recombines TRBV19 with TRBJ2-2; D remains ambiguous. Germline V gene data show CDR1 as LNHDA and CDR2 as SQIVND (reference sequence). The CDR3 sequence is 12 residues long. V lost 6 bases and J lost 2, with 4 bases in between. The CDR3: CASRHNTGELFF. CDR3 coding DNA: TGTGCCAGTAGGCACAACACCGGGGAGCTGTTTTTT.

The table lists this clone with a count of one. This chain uses TRBV19 with TRBJ2-2; TRBD2 might be the D (6 bases). The CDR3 is 14 amino acids. V was clipped by 4 bases and J by 4 bases, with 10 bases between them. The germline V gene encodes CDR1 LNHDA and CDR2 SQIVND (reference sequence). The CDR3 sequence: CASSRGAGTGELFF. The CDR3 bases are TGTGCCAGTAGTAGAGGAGCGGGCACCGGGGAGCTGTTTTTT.

CDR3 protein: CASSLAGTGVGYTF. CDR3 nucleotides: TGTGCCAGCAGTTTAGCCGGGACAGGGGTCGGCTACACCTTC. V gene TRBV28 combines with J gene TRBJ1-2; 10 bases fit TRBD1. V shed 2 bases, J shed 8 bases, and the junction held 5 bases outside the gene matches. The germline gives CDR1 MDHEN, CDR2 SYDVKM. CDR3 length: 14 residues.

The gene calls are TRBV6-1 and TRBJ2-7; D possibly uses TRBD1 or TRBD2 (7 bases each). Germline V gives CDR1 MNHNS, CDR2 SASEGT. The CDR3 runs to 15 residues. The ends were cut back, 3 bases at V and 4 bases at J, with 16 bases in the middle. CDR3 bases: TGTGCCAGCAGTGAGGGAGGGGGCCGACGGTACGAGCAGTACTTC. Translated: CASSEGGGRRYEQYF.

The chain joins TRBV27 to TRBJ2-1, with D possibly TRBD1 on 6 matching bases. V was trimmed by 4 bases and J by 7 bases, leaving 17 bases between them. CDR3 length: 15 residues. CDR1 and CDR2 (germline): MNHEY, SMNVEV (reference sequence). In DNA, the CDR3 is TGTGCCAGCAGTTACTCAGGGGAGTTCTTAAATGAGCAGTTCTTC. Translated: CASSYSGEFLNEQFF.

This clone was counted once. This rearrangement joins TRBV6-5 to TRBJ2-3; perhaps TRBD1 as D (6 bases). This CDR3 region has 15 residues. V was cut by 2 bases and J by 1 base, with 10 bases left in between. CDR1 and CDR2 (germline): MNHEY, SVGAGI. CDR3 sequence (DNA): TGTGCCAGCAGTTACGGGGGCATTCGCACAGATACGCAGTATTTT. As protein: CASSYGGIRTDTQYF.

The gene calls are TRBV10-2 and TRBJ1-5; D possibly corresponds to TRBD1 (6 bases). Deletions cut 5 bases from V and 6 bases from J, with 14 bases between. The CDR3 has 14 residues. The germline V gene encodes CDR1 WSHSY and CDR2 SAAADI. CDR3 amino acids: CASSRGERGQPQHF. CDR3 in DNA: TGCGCCAGCAGTAGGGGGGAGAGGGGTCAGCCCCAGCATTTT.

The rearrangement joins TRBV6-6 to TRBJ1-2; no clear D. The germline V gene encodes CDR1 MNHNY and CDR2 SVGAGI (reference sequence). The V gene lost 0 bases and the J gene lost 0 bases, with 8 bases spanning the gap. The CDR3 is made up of 15 amino acids. The CDR3 region is CASSYSWPTNYGYTF. CDR3 coding DNA: TGTGCCAGCAGTTACTCTTGGCCTACTAACTATGGCTACACCTTC.

The V call is TRBV7-9, the J call TRBJ1-1; D may be TRBD1 (6 bases). V shed 4 bases and J shed 1 base, with 19 bases lying between them. Looked up from germline, CDR1 is SEHNR and CDR2 is FQNEAQ (reference sequence). The CDR3 consists of 17 residues. The chain's CDR3 is CASSSPGLLQGNTEAFF. The CDR3 DNA is TGTGCCAGCAGCTCCCCAGGATTACTACAGGGGAACACTGAAGCTTTCTTT.

The chain carries TRBV6-1 and TRBJ1-1, with D unclear. The CDR3 has 14 amino acids. Germline V gives CDR1 MNHNS, CDR2 SASEGT. V was cut by 3 bases and J by 0 bases, with 8 bases left in between. The CDR3 sequence is CASSDQPMNTEAFF. The CDR3 coding sequence is TGTGCCAGCAGTGACCAGCCCATGAACACTGAAGCTTTCTTT.

A single count supports this clone. The chain's CDR3 is CASSLGGTNTQYF. The DNA for the CDR3 is TGTGCCAGCAGCTTGGGCGGGACAAATACGCAGTATTTT. The V gene is TRBV7-6, the J gene TRBJ2-3, with D perhaps given as TRBD1 or TRBD2 (6 bases each). This CDR3 comprises 13 residues. Germline CDR1 and CDR2: SGHVS and FNYEAQ. V lost 3 bases to trimming and J lost 7 bases, with 11 bases between them.

The chain couples TRBV5-4 to TRBJ2-3; D uncertain. The V end was cut by 4 bases, the J end by 5 bases, with 8 bases between. Germline values: CDR1 SGHNT, CDR2 YYREEE (reference sequence). The CDR3 extends over 12 amino acids. The CDR3 nucleotides read TGTGCCAGCAGCCTTAGAAGAGATACGCAGTATTTT. Residues: CASSLRRDTQYF.

This clone occurred once. The V gene is TRBV28, the J gene TRBJ2-7; the D call may be TRBD1 or TRBD2 (5 bases each). V was trimmed by 6 bases and J by 13 bases, leaving 19 bases between them. Germline V gives CDR1 MDHEN, CDR2 SYDVKM. The CDR3 is 12 amino acids. The CDR3 is CASRGIGTDHYF. CDR3 nucleotide sequence: TGTGCCAGCAGGGGGATCGGGACGGATCACTACTTC.

The CDR3 sequence: CASSGGTLGNIQYF. The DNA of the CDR3 is TGTGCCAGCAGTGGTGGGACCCTTGGGAACATTCAGTACTTC. The genes are TRBV28 and TRBJ2-4; tentatively, D is TRBD1 or TRBD2 (5 bases each). The CDR3 has 14 residues. The germline V gene has CDR1 MDHEN and CDR2 SYDVKM. V lost 5 bases to trimming and J lost 7 bases, with 15 bases between them.

In the case of this clone: At one end, the junction sequence differs from germline, possibly due to a read error. The same CDR3 arises from other DNA sequences in this sample as well. The chain has TRBV7-7 and TRBJ2-5; no reliable D call. The CDR3 spans 13 residues. CDR1 and CDR2 from the germline V gene are SSHAT and FNYEAQ (reference sequence). The CDR3 loop reads CASSLGHQETQYF. The CDR3 DNA follows: TGTGCTAGCAGCTTAGGTCACCAAGAGACCCAGTACTTC.

The chain combines TRBV7-6 with TRBJ2-2; 12 bases are a match to TRBD2. J lost 4 bases, V lost 3 bases, and 6 bases had no gene match. This CDR3 has 17 amino acids. Germline values: CDR1 SGHVS, CDR2 FNYEAQ. DNA for the CDR3: TGTGCCAGCAGCTTGACTAGCGGGAGCGTGGTCACCGGGGAGCTGTTTTTT. Translation gives CASSLTSGSVVTGELFF. Looking up the rest from reference TRBV7-6 and TRBJ2-2 gives the full variable domain: GAGVSQSPRYKVTKRGQDVALRCDPISGHVSLYWYRQALGQGPEFLTYFNYEAQQDKSGLPNDRFSAERPEGSISTLTIQRTEQRDSAMYRCASSLTSGSVVTGELFFGEGSRLTVL.

The chain links TRBV5-1 to TRBJ2-1, with D maybe TRBD2 (6 bases). With 2 bases removed from V and 0 bases from J, the gap between germline ends came to 12 bases. This CDR3 has 16 amino acids. The germline CDR1 and CDR2 sequences are SGHRS and YFSETQ. This CDR3 reads CASSLERASSYNEQFF. The CDR3 DNA reads TGCGCCAGCAGCTTAGAGCGGGCCTCCTCCTACAATGAGCAGTTCTTC.

The V call is TRBV5-1, the J call TRBJ2-2; D perhaps matches TRBD2 (5 bases). The CDR3 spans 18 residues. Germline-derived CDR1 and CDR2 are SGHRS and YFSETQ. V was pared by 0 bases and J by 5 bases, with 20 bases between. The CDR3 loop is CASSLALLYGGGTGELFF. The DNA for the CDR3 is TGCGCCAGCAGCTTGGCGCTACTATATGGCGGAGGTACCGGGGAGCTGTTTTTT.

CDR3 sequence (DNA): TGTGCCAGCAGCTTAGGGGCAGGGGAGACTTACGAGCAGTACTTC. Translating gives CASSLGAGETYEQYF. The chain recombines TRBV11-2 with TRBJ2-7, with D possibly TRBD1 on 6 matching bases. The V gene's germline CDR1 is SGHAT and CDR2 FQNNGV. Trimming cost V 1 base and J 4 bases, with 14 bases left between them. The CDR3 totals 15 residues. The whole variable domain, filled in from reference TRBV11-2 and TRBJ2-7, reads EAGVAQSPRYKIIEKRQSVAFWCNPISGHATLYWYQQILGQGPKLLIQFQNNGVVDDSQLPKDRFSAERLKGVDSTLKIQPAKLEDSAVYLCASSLGAGETYEQYFGPGTRLTVT.

In regard to this clone: Other nucleotide sequences in the sample specify the same CDR3. J is TRBJ2-5 and V is TRBV27, with D unresolved. The CDR3 covers 11 residues. From germline, CDR1 is MNHEY and CDR2 SMNVEV (reference sequence). Trimming pared 3 bases from V and 4 bases from J, leaving 3 bases between. This CDR3 reads CASSLGETQYF. CDR3 bases: TGTGCCAGCAGTTTGGGAGAGACCCAGTACTTC.